The entry below describes one TCR beta chain. Its antigen is still unknown. This CDR3 region has 11 residues. Trimming cost V 1 base and J 7 bases, with 4 bases left between them. Looked up from germline, CDR1 is SGHDN and CDR2 is FVKESK. There was one heparinised blood draw per donor, averaging around 100 mL. Without exception, sorted populations had purity beyond 95%. This sample is drawn from a study of beta chain features in type 1 diabetes. Isolated RNA was reverse transcribed in full, so expressed TCRB transcripts were sequenced. The table came from immunoSEQ multiplex PCR; TCRdb's copy has only in-frame clones and leaves some out. The sample contains over 650,000 clones, around an eighth of which appear only once. Study-wide results and caveats: Type 1 diabetes patients had moderately but significantly shorter TCRB CDR3s in all four CD4+ subsets. Patients' naive, central memory and regulatory TCRB repertoires appeared more alike than those of healthy donors.

The V gene is TRBV14, the J gene TRBJ2-5; D not resolved. Sequencing was performed on naive CD4+ T cells from blood. This receptor was identified in a man between 18 and 35 years old with type 1 diabetes. DNA of the CDR3: TGTGCCAGCAGCCAAGGGGCGACCCAGTACTTC. It specifies CASSQGATQYF.